This T cell receptor beta chain comes out of a study of shared clonotypes between healthy human individuals. Study-wide results and caveats: It was the few donors that limited the genetic and exposure-history diversity represented. Researchers found naive subsets generally carried larger estimated richness than memory subsets. Naive CD4 clonotype sharing across several donors was around 5%. Generation probabilities were higher for clonotypes shared across all four sorted-subset donors than for unshared ones.

Of note for this clone: Its antigen is still unknown.

TCRdb's table, derived via immunoSEQ multiplex PCR, lists solely in-frame clones and lacks some. The table has approximately 2.5 million clones, over 85% seen once. The receptor was isolated from a man younger than 35 in good health. Sequenced: naive CD4+ T cells sorted from blood. As to subset: CD45RA+ positively selected.

For the CDR3, the DNA is TGTGCCAGCAGCTTCTTGGCGGGGAGCTCCTACGAGCAGTACTTC. Residues: CASSFLAGSSYEQYF. V and J are TRBV5-5 and TRBJ2-7; maybe TRBD2 (6 bases). Trimming took 2 bases from V and 0 from J, leaving 12 bases between them. The CDR3 covers 15 residues. Germline CDR1 reads SGHKS; CDR2 reads YYEKEE (reference sequence).